Given below is one T cell receptor (beta chain) in context. This clonotype was observed at least ten times. Its antigen is unknown. One base away there is no much larger clone; base qualities are not given. These data belong to a study of T-cell memory formation after mild COVID-19 listed by TCRdb under 2021. In terms of the full investigation: Most TCR sequence clusters were specific to one of the two donors. Two young, previously healthy adult volunteers made up the cohort, one male and one female. In a couple of donors, T-cell clones that expanded and contracted after mild COVID-19 were tracked by sequencing TCRalpha and TCRbeta repertoires over time.

The sequencing machine was an Illumina NovaSeq 6000. TCRalpha and TCRbeta cDNA libraries were built by 5'RACE with constant-segment primers, adding sample barcodes and unique molecular identifiers. RNA was extracted from every sample with Trizol reagent. Amplification of the libraries took two PCR steps, and the second step added a second sample barcode plus Illumina TruSeq adapters. Sequencing of libraries was performed on an Illumina NovaSeq with 2 x 150 bp paired-end reads. Per the source publication's procedure: With migec v1.2.7, reads were demultiplexed and then collapsed into UMI-guided consensus sequences. Using mixcr v2.1.11, UMI consensuses were aligned to TRA and TRB V and J templates and then assembled into clonotypes. Expanded or contracted clonotypes were those called significant by both edgeR and NoisET, with noise models trained on biological replicates. For edgeR calls, the cutoffs were a false discovery rate-adjusted p below 0.01 and a log2 fold-change threshold of 1. As an exploratory analysis of dynamics, max-normalized trajectories of the 1000 most abundant clonotypes were examined with PCA combined with hierarchical clustering. Each responding clone was given a CD4 or CD8 phenotype based on the CD4+ and CD8+ repertoires, which had been sequenced separately. TCRdb passed the public sequencing reads through fastp at Q25 and MiXCR, retaining productive beta sequences. Identical CDR3 proteins give one entry, which carries the most common genes and DNA. Here the V and J calls rest on TCRdb's processing, not on the authors' analysis. This sample holds about 260,000 distinct CDR3 sequences; 8% to 9% were observed only once. Together, the top ten hold approximately 23% of the sample.

Ficoll-Paque density gradient centrifugation was used to isolate PBMCs. What the work shows at the level of the full study, not this receptor alone: The study included only two mild cases, and larger cohorts that include severe cases with pre-infection samples were judged to be necessary. Balanced CD4/CD8 phenotypes were observed for clones contracting from day 15 to 85, whereas a bias towards CD4+ was observed for a second wave of clones expanding from day 15 to 37. The detection of some responding clones in pre-infection memory suggests that pre-existing cross-reactive memory T cells joined the SARS-CoV-2 response. Contracting CD4+ clones were located mainly in the CM and EM memory subsets, whereas CD8+ clones were found to be enriched in EMRA. SARS-CoV-2 specificity was not confirmed for the second-wave clones peaking on day 37.

The CDR1 and CDR2 encoded by the germline V gene (reference sequence) are DFQATT and SNEGSKA. The cysteine opens and the phenylalanine closes a CDR3 of 13 amino acids. This entry keeps only the CDR3 DNA: 39 bases, framed from base 1. The junction carries 12 bases between V and J, which are trimmed by 6 bases and 2 bases respectively. Here the chain combines TRBV20-1 and TRBJ2-3; the D gene cannot be named for sure. The sequenced sample was PBMCs or a T cell subset sorted from them (not recorded which). The TCR was taken from a man younger than 30 who had mild COVID-19 (a few samples of this study predate the infection). The sample titles of this study are shuffled in the database, so cell type and time point are left out; the donor was told from shared clones. The nucleotide sequence is given as TGCAGTGCCCCTCCCATAAACACAGATACGCAGTATTTT. Its coded protein is CSAPPINTDTQYF.